The rows below give T cell receptor beta chains drawn from one sample of a study of T cells in Graves' hyperthyroidism and ophthalmopathy. One entry per CDR3 protein, called by TCRdb with MiXCR from the multiplex PCR reads. The profile shows a few hundred thousand distinct CDR3 sequences, around 15% of them singletons. Sequenced material: blood. The receptors here all came from a woman aged 30 to 39 with Graves' ophthalmopathy. CDR3s include the opening cysteine and the closing phenylalanine or tryptophan. Each record gives: J gene, clone size, D gene, V gene, CDR3 protein, CDR3 DNA. A D gene is named only where the DNA matches it firmly. Size is stated for part of the rows, as once, few or many counts, or as a class when the clone is expanded.

TRBJ2-1 | many | . | TRBV28 | CASSSYREQFF | TGTGCCAGCAGTTCCTACAGAGAGCAGTTCTTC
TRBJ2-3 | many | . | TRBV10-3 | CAISQTDTQYF | TGTGCCATCTCACAAACAGATACGCAGTATTTT
TRBJ2-4 | . | TRBD1 | TRBV5-1 | CASSKGQADIQYF | TGCGCCAGCAGCAAAGGACAGGCGGACATTCAGTACTTC
TRBJ1-6 | few | TRBD1 | TRBV6-1 | CASRYRGLSSYNSPLHF | TGTGCCAGCAGGTACAGGGGGCTGAGCTCCTATAATTCACCCCTCCACTTT
TRBJ2-1 | . | . | TRBV6-1 | CASSEIGGLYNEQFF | TGTGCCAGCAGTGAAATTGGGGGGTTGTACAATGAGCAGTTCTTC
TRBJ1-2 | many | TRBD1 | TRBV6-1 | CASSPGRTGSYGYTF | TGTGCCAGCAGTCCCGGACGGACAGGCAGCTATGGCTACACCTTC
TRBJ2-4 | . | . | TRBV29-1 | CSVEVAGIQYF | TGCAGCGTTGAAGTTGCTGGGATTCAGTACTTC
TRBJ2-7 | many | . | TRBV7-8 | CASSPGGFEQYF | TGTGCCAGCAGCCCAGGCGGGTTCGAGCAGTACTTC
TRBJ1-6 | few | TRBD1 | TRBV7-9 | CASTGGGQGHSPLHF | TGTGCCAGCACCGGTGGGGGACAGGGACATTCACCCCTCCACTTT
TRBJ2-1 | many | . | TRBV7-3 | CASSFGGGAINEQFF | TGTGCCAGCAGCTTTGGGGGGGGGGCAATCAATGAGCAGTTCTTC
TRBJ1-2 | . | TRBD1 | TRBV9 | CASSAGTGDYGYTF | TGTGCCAGCAGCGCAGGGACAGGGGACTATGGCTACACCTTC
TRBJ1-1 | many | TRBD1 | TRBV25-1 | CASVTGASAFF | TGTGCCAGCGTCACAGGGGCGTCAGCTTTCTTT
TRBJ1-5 | many | TRBD1 | TRBV28 | CASSLEPGQENQPQHF | TGTGCCAGCAGTTTGGAACCAGGACAGGAAAATCAGCCCCAGCATTTT
TRBJ2-7 | . | . | TRBV2 | CASSAPFVYEQYF | TGTGCCAGCAGTGCTCCATTCGTCTACGAGCAGTACTTC
TRBJ2-5 | many | . | TRBV28 | CASSLWVGLRYQETQYF | TGTGCCAGCAGTTTATGGGTCGGACTGAGGTACCAAGAGACCCAGTACTTC
TRBJ2-5 | . | . | TRBV4-2 | CASSQEQLEGNLSLYF | TGTGCCAGCAGCCAAGAGCAATTGGAGGGGAACCTCTCTTTATACTTC
TRBJ1-6 | . | . | TRBV9 | CASSAQGGSPLHF | TGTGCCAGCAGCGCTCAGGGTGGTTCACCCCTCCACTTT
TRBJ2-3 | many | . | TRBV27 | CASSLDPGGTDTQYF | TGTGCCAGCAGTTTAGATCCTGGGGGCACAGATACGCAGTATTTT
TRBJ1-2 | many | . | TRBV3-1 | CASPANSIGYTF | TGTGCCAGCCCCGCCAATTCTATTGGCTACACCTTC
TRBJ1-2 | many | TRBD1 | TRBV11-2 | CASSLRTGEDYGYTF | TGTGCCAGCAGCCTCCGGACAGGGGAGGACTATGGCTACACCTTC
TRBJ1-4 | . | . | TRBV4-1 | CASSQTGNTVNEKLFF | TGCGCCAGCAGCCAAACAGGGAATACAGTTAATGAAAAACTGTTTTTT
TRBJ2-5 | . | TRBD2 | TRBV20-1 | CSARFPTSGGVGIHETQYF | TGCAGTGCTAGATTCCCGACTAGCGGGGGGGTCGGTATACATGAGACCCAGTACTTC
TRBJ1-1 | many | . | TRBV7-8 | CASSREVRNTEAFF | TGTGCCAGCAGCCGAGAGGTACGGAACACTGAAGCTTTCTTT
TRBJ1-1 | few | . | TRBV2 | CASGPGPFEAFF | TGTGCCAGCGGCCCCGGACCGTTTGAAGCTTTCTTT
TRBJ2-5 | many | TRBD2 | TRBV20-1 | CSARFTLGAGGPSGTQYF | TGCAGTGCTAGATTTACTCTTGGAGCGGGGGGGCCAAGCGGGACCCAGTACTTC
TRBJ2-5 | many | . | TRBV28 | CASSRRVGGEETQYF | TGTGCCAGCAGCCGAAGGGTGGGGGGCGAGGAGACCCAGTACTTC
TRBJ2-1 | many | . | TRBV11-3 | CASSAPRTLTTDNEQFF | TGTGCCAGCAGCGCGCCGAGGACACTCACAACCGACAATGAGCAGTTCTTC
TRBJ2-3 | . | TRBD2 | TRBV27 | CASSTRLAGGSRGTTDTRYF | TGTGCCAGCAGTACCCGACTAGCGGGGGGCTCCCGGGGGACCACAGATACGCGGTATTTT
TRBJ1-1 | many | . | TRBV14 | CASSQVLGSSDWNTEAFF | TGTGCCAGCAGCCAAGTTTTGGGGAGCTCTGATTGGAACACTGAAGCTTTCTTT
TRBJ2-4 | . | TRBD2 | TRBV20-1 | CSARDFAGGVQYF | TGCAGTGCTAGAGATTTCGCGGGGGGGGTTCAGTACTTC
TRBJ1-4 | many | . | TRBV12-3/TRBV12-4 | CASSGASEKLFF | TGTGCCAGCAGTGGCGCTAGCGAAAAACTGTTTTTT
TRBJ2-3 | many | . | TRBV30 | CAWRGPPTDTQYF | TGTGCCTGGAGGGGGCCCCCCACAGATACGCAGTATTTT
TRBJ2-7 | many | . | TRBV12-3/TRBV12-4 | CASGRTTYEQYF | TGTGCCAGCGGACGGACGACCTACGAGCAGTACTTC
TRBJ2-2 | . | . | TRBV7-9 | CASSWTSGELFF | TGTGCCAGCAGCTGGACGTCCGGGGAGCTGTTTTTT
TRBJ2-4 | few | . | TRBV27 | CASSSPDRWDIQYF | TGTGCCAGCAGTTCTCCTGACAGATGGGACATTCAGTACTTC
TRBJ2-1 | many | . | TRBV10-3 | CAISESNGPEQFF | TGTGCCATCAGTGAGTCGAATGGTCCTGAGCAGTTCTTC
TRBJ2-7 | many | TRBD2 | TRBV28 | CASTPGGSYEQYF | TGTGCCAGCACCCCGGGGGGTTCCTACGAGCAGTACTTC
TRBJ1-2 | . | . | TRBV20-1 | CSARSYGYTF | TGCAGTGCGAGAAGCTATGGCTACACCTTC
TRBJ2-1 | many | . | TRBV5-1 | CASSLKGGLSYNEQFF | TGCGCCAGCAGCTTGAAGGGGGGCCTCTCCTACAATGAGCAGTTCTTC
TRBJ1-2 | many | TRBD1 | TRBV15 | CATSRTGLYGYTF | TGTGCCACCAGCAGGACAGGGCTGTATGGCTACACCTTC
TRBJ2-2 | many | . | TRBV5-1 | CASSLAPDNTGELFF | TGCGCCAGCAGCTTGGCCCCGGATAACACCGGGGAGCTGTTTTTT
TRBJ2-7 | few | . | TRBV20-1 | CSARKTASYEQYF | TGCAGTGCTAGGAAAACTGCCTCCTACGAGCAGTACTTC
TRBJ1-1 | many | TRBD1 | TRBV7-8 | CASSLARVQGKNTEAFF | TGTGCCAGCAGCTTAGCCAGAGTACAGGGGAAGAACACTGAAGCTTTCTTT
TRBJ2-5 | . | TRBD1 | TRBV6-1 | CASTGTGWWETQYF | TGTGCCAGCACCGGGACAGGGTGGTGGGAGACCCAGTACTTC
TRBJ2-3 | many | . | TRBV6-1 | CASSDPGHHTDTQYF | TGTGCCAGCAGCGACCCGGGACACCACACAGATACGCAGTATTTT
TRBJ1-2 | many | . | TRBV3-1 | CASSQDGGDGYTF | TGTGCCAGCAGCCAAGATGGTGGGGATGGCTACACCTTC
TRBJ2-5 | many | . | TRBV7-2 | CASSLSLGYQETQYF | TGTGCCAGCAGCTTAAGTTTGGGGTACCAAGAGACCCAGTACTTC
TRBJ1-1 | . | TRBD1 | TRBV6-1 | CASGIQGPRTEAFF | TGTGCCAGCGGAATACAGGGGCCGCGGACTGAAGCTTTCTTT